This TCR beta chain was recovered during a study of blood T cell repertoires in COVID-19. The germline V gene encodes CDR1 MNHEY and CDR2 SVGAGI. This CDR3 comprises 15 residues. Trimming took 6 bases from V and 3 from J, leaving 17 bases between them. TCRdb keeps only in-frame clones here, not all; method: immunoSEQ multiplex PCR. Of 250,000 to 300,000 clones listed, around nine tenths were seen once; the top ten hold roughly 1.8%. The chain uses TRBV6-5 and TRBJ1-2, with D maybe TRBD1 (5 bases). Sequenced input: PBMCs or T cells enriched from blood (not recorded which). This clonotype was obtained from a woman aged 55-75 years who had recovered from COVID-19. The CDR3 loop reads CASRTGGTPYYGYTF. Written as DNA, the CDR3 is TGTGCCAGCAGAACGGGCGGGACCCCCTACTATGGCTACACCTTC.